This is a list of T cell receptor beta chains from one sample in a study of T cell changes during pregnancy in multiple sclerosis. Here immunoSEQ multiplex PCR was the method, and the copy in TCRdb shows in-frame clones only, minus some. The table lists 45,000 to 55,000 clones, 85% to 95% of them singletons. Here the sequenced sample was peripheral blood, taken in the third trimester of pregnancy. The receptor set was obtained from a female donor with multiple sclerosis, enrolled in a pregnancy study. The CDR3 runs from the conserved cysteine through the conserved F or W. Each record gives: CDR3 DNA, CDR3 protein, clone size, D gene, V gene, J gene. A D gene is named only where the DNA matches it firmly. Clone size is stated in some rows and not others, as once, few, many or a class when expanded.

DNA: TGTGCCAACACGGGACAGGATAACACTGAAGCTTTCTTT
CDR3: CANTGQDNTEAFF
size: NA
D: TRBD1
V: TRBV11-2
J: TRBJ1-1

DNA: TGTGCCAGTAGCACCAAATTGTTGAGTAACTATGGCTACACCTTC
CDR3: CASSTKLLSNYGYTF
size: NA
D: NA
V: TRBV19
J: TRBJ1-2

DNA: TGTGCCAGCAGTTACACAGGTCCCTACGAGCAGTACTTC
CDR3: CASSYTGPYEQYF
size: NA
D: NA
V: TRBV6-5
J: TRBJ2-7

DNA: TGTGCCAGCAGTTTGAGGGAGAATGAGCAGTTCTTC
CDR3: CASSLRENEQFF
size: NA
D: NA
V: TRBV27
J: TRBJ2-1

DNA: TGTGCCAGCAGCGGGACAGGGACCTTTTATGGCTACACCTTC
CDR3: CASSGTGTFYGYTF
size: once
D: TRBD1
V: TRBV25-1
J: TRBJ1-2

DNA: TGTGCCAGCATGGGGAACAGGGGTATAACCGGGGAGCTGTTTTTT
CDR3: CASMGNRGITGELFF
size: NA
D: TRBD1
V: TRBV7-9
J: TRBJ2-2

DNA: TGCGCCAGCAGGGCAGGTAATTTGTACGAGCAGTACTTC
CDR3: CASRAGNLYEQYF
size: NA
D: NA
V: TRBV5-1
J: TRBJ2-7

DNA: TGTGCCAGCAGCTCCGACAGGGATAATTCACCCCTCCACTTT
CDR3: CASSSDRDNSPLHF
size: NA
D: TRBD1
V: TRBV5-6
J: TRBJ1-6

DNA: TGTGCCAGCAATTCAGGGACTAGCGAAAATGAGCAGTTCTTC
CDR3: CASNSGTSENEQFF
size: NA
D: TRBD2
V: TRBV9
J: TRBJ2-1

DNA: TGCGCCAGCAGCGAAAGGACAATCAGCTCCTATAATTCACCCCTCCACTTT
CDR3: CASSERTISSYNSPLHF
size: NA
D: NA
V: TRBV5-1
J: TRBJ1-6

DNA: TGTGCCAGCAGTGTCTCGACAGGGGCAAAAGGGGAGCAGTACTTC
CDR3: CASSVSTGAKGEQYF
size: NA
D: TRBD1
V: TRBV25-1
J: TRBJ2-7

DNA: TGTGCCAGCAGCTCACCCAACCAAAGACACCATCGTGGTCAGCCCCAGCATTTT
CDR3: CASSSPNQRHHRGQPQHF
size: NA
D: NA
V: TRBV11-3
J: TRBJ1-5

DNA: TGTGCCAGCAGCTTATGGCAGGGGCAGGGCGGGGAGCTGTTTTTT
CDR3: CASSLWQGQGGELFF
size: few
D: NA
V: TRBV7-3
J: TRBJ2-2

DNA: TGCGCCAGCAAAGGGGCCAGCACAGATACGCAGTATTTT
CDR3: CASKGASTDTQYF
size: NA
D: NA
V: TRBV5-1
J: TRBJ2-3

DNA: TGTGCCAGCAGCTTAGTAATAGGGACAAATGAGCAGTTCTTC
CDR3: CASSLVIGTNEQFF
size: NA
D: NA
V: TRBV7-2
J: TRBJ2-1

DNA: TGCGCCAGCAGCTTGGGCAGGGAAAGAGAGACCCAGTACTTC
CDR3: CASSLGRERETQYF
size: once
D: NA
V: TRBV5-1
J: TRBJ2-5

DNA: TGTGCCAGCAGTGTAAGCGGGAGTGTATACAATGAGCAGTTCTTC
CDR3: CASSVSGSVYNEQFF
size: NA
D: TRBD2
V: TRBV7-3
J: TRBJ2-1

DNA: TGCAGCGTTGCGACTAGCGGATTCTACAATGAGCAGTTCTTC
CDR3: CSVATSGFYNEQFF
size: NA
D: TRBD2
V: TRBV29-1
J: TRBJ2-1

DNA: TGTGCCAGCTCACCAATTGTGGGAGACACTGAAGCTTTCTTT
CDR3: CASSPIVGDTEAFF
size: once
D: NA
V: TRBV18
J: TRBJ1-1

DNA: TGTGCCAGCAGCTCCACAGGGAGCTCCTACAATGAGCAGTTCTTC
CDR3: CASSSTGSSYNEQFF
size: NA
D: NA
V: TRBV11-3
J: TRBJ2-1

DNA: TGTGCCAGCAGCTTCTCTCGGACTAGCGGGAGGCAGTTCTTC
CDR3: CASSFSRTSGRQFF
size: NA
D: TRBD2
V: TRBV7-3
J: TRBJ2-1

DNA: TGTGCCAGCAGAGTCGATAGCGGGAGATCCTACAATGAGCAGTTCTTC
CDR3: CASRVDSGRSYNEQFF
size: NA
D: TRBD2
V: TRBV5-4
J: TRBJ2-1

DNA: TGTGCCAGCAGCATCGGACAGGGAGGGGAAAAACTGTTTTTT
CDR3: CASSIGQGGEKLFF
size: NA
D: TRBD1
V: TRBV7-2
J: TRBJ1-4

DNA: TGTGCCAGCAGCCCAGGCTCCTACAATGAGCAGTTCTTC
CDR3: CASSPGSYNEQFF
size: once
D: NA
V: TRBV5-4
J: TRBJ2-1

DNA: TGTGCCAGCAGCGCAACAGAGCAAGAGACCCAGTACTTC
CDR3: CASSATEQETQYF
size: NA
D: NA
V: TRBV7-9
J: TRBJ2-5

DNA: TGTGCCAGCAGTGTCTTTTACGAGCAGTACTTC
CDR3: CASSVFYEQYF
size: NA
D: NA
V: TRBV6-5
J: TRBJ2-7

DNA: TGTGCCAGCAGCCGTGACAAGTTGTACGAGCAGTACTTC
CDR3: CASSRDKLYEQYF
size: NA
D: NA
V: TRBV28
J: TRBJ2-7

DNA: TGTGCCAGCAGCTTATCCACAGCGGGAGGGCCGCGACAAGAGACCCAGTACTTC
CDR3: CASSLSTAGGPRQETQYF
size: NA
D: TRBD2
V: TRBV7-2
J: TRBJ2-5

DNA: TGTGCCAGCAGCTTAGCGGGAGGGTCAGATACGCAGTATTTT
CDR3: CASSLAGGSDTQYF
size: NA
D: TRBD2
V: TRBV7-3
J: TRBJ2-3

DNA: TGTGCCAGTAGGGACACAGACTACGAGCAGTACTTC
CDR3: CASRDTDYEQYF
size: NA
D: NA
V: TRBV19
J: TRBJ2-7

DNA: TGTGCCATCGCCGGGAGGGCCAAGGACAATGAGCAGTTCTTC
CDR3: CAIAGRAKDNEQFF
size: once
D: TRBD2
V: TRBV10-3
J: TRBJ2-1

DNA: TGTGCCAGCAGTGAATGGCGGGGACAGTCTAATGAAAAACTGTTTTTT
CDR3: CASSEWRGQSNEKLFF
size: NA
D: TRBD1
V: TRBV6-1
J: TRBJ1-4

DNA: TGTGGGAGTGGGAGCGGAGCCGCCTACGAGCAGTACTTC
CDR3: CGSGSGAAYEQYF
size: NA
D: NA
V: TRBV28
J: TRBJ2-7

DNA: TGTGCCAGCAGCTTAGCACTCCTAGCGGGAGTATCTGGGGCCAACGTCCTGACTTTC
CDR3: CASSLALLAGVSGANVLTF
size: NA
D: TRBD2
V: TRBV11-2
J: TRBJ2-6

DNA: TGTGCCAGTAGTAGGCCAGGGGGGAAAGAGACCCAGTACTTC
CDR3: CASSRPGGKETQYF
size: once
D: NA
V: TRBV19
J: TRBJ2-5